Listed below are T cell receptor beta chains from one sample, sequenced in a study of CD8 T cells in Susac syndrome. MiXCR, run by TCRdb on the immunoSEQ multiplex PCR reads, gives a single entry per CDR3 protein. The sample yields approximately 190,000 distinct CDR3 sequences, 95% seen once. The sequenced material came from CD8+ T cells from PBMCs. Source of these receptors: a human donor with Susac syndrome. CDR3s include the opening cysteine and the closing phenylalanine or tryptophan. The D gene is left open where the match is weak. A row's size may be missing; if present it is once, few, many or a size class.

d_gene,abundance,j_gene,v_gene,len,CDR3nt,CDR3aa
-,-,TRBJ2-7,TRBV30,13,TGTGCCTGGAGAGGGGCCCATTCCTACGAGCAGTACTTC,CAWRGAHSYEQYF
TRBD1,-,TRBJ2-2,TRBV29-1,12,TGCAGCGTTTTAACAGGGGCCGGGGAGCTGTTTTTT,CSVLTGAGELFF
TRBD1,-,TRBJ2-7,TRBV13,15,TGTGCCAGCAGTGAGTGGACAGGGGAAACCTACGAGCAGTACTTC,CASSEWTGETYEQYF
-,few,TRBJ1-5,TRBV6-5,12,TGTGCCAGCAGTCCTCGAGGTCAGCCCCAGCATTTT,CASSPRGQPQHF
TRBD1,-,TRBJ2-3,TRBV3-1,17,TGTGCCAGCAGTCCCAACCGGGACAGGCTAAGCACAGATACGCAGTATTTT,CASSPNRDRLSTDTQYF
-,-,TRBJ1-2,TRBV13,15,TGTGCCAGCAGCTTAGGCTCCGGGGCATTCTATGGCTACACCTTC,CASSLGSGAFYGYTF
TRBD2,-,TRBJ2-1,TRBV28,14,TGTGCCAGCAGTTTGGCTAGCGGGTACAATGAGCAGTTCTTC,CASSLASGYNEQFF
TRBD1,-,TRBJ2-5,TRBV20-1,16,TGCAGTGTCACCGGGACAGGAGTCACTTTCCAAGAGACCCAGTACTTC,CSVTGTGVTFQETQYF
-,-,TRBJ2-3,TRBV11-2,16,TGTGCCAGCAGCTTAGAGATAGCGCATGGCACAGATACGCAGTATTTT,CASSLEIAHGTDTQYF
TRBD1,-,TRBJ1-2,TRBV27,13,TGTGCCAGCAGTTTAGCAGGGGGGGATGGCTACACCTTC,CASSLAGGDGYTF
-,once,TRBJ2-5,TRBV13,16,TGTGCCAGCAGCTTTTCCCAGTCCTCTACGGGGGAGACCCAGTACTTC,CASSFSQSSTGETQYF
-,-,TRBJ2-5,TRBV25-1,14,TGTGCCAGCAGTGACGAACACGCGCAAGAGACCCAGTACTTC,CASSDEHAQETQYF
-,-,TRBJ1-4,TRBV20-1,14,TGCAGTGCTTCCCGGGAGGCAACTAATGAAAAACTGTTTTTT,CSASREATNEKLFF
-,-,TRBJ1-1,TRBV4-1,14,TGCGCCAGCAGCCAACCGGGGGCTAACACTGAAGCTTTCTTT,CASSQPGANTEAFF
-,-,TRBJ1-3,TRBV27,16,TGTGCCAGCAGTCCCCTGGGGGATCTCTCTGGAAACACCATATATTTT,CASSPLGDLSGNTIYF
-,-,TRBJ2-7,TRBV2,12,TGTGCCAGCAGATCGGGAGTCCACGAGCAGTACTTC,CASRSGVHEQYF
-,-,TRBJ2-1,TRBV5-6,15,TGTGCCAGCAGCTCTCCAGGGGATCCCTACAATGAGCAGTTCTTC,CASSSPGDPYNEQFF
TRBD1,-,TRBJ1-6,TRBV12-3/TRBV12-4,14,TGTGCCAGCAGGACAGGGTTAATTGGTTCACCCCTCCACTTT,CASRTGLIGSPLHF
TRBD1,-,TRBJ2-2,TRBV2,14,TGTGCCAGCAGTCGACAGGGGAGCACCGGGGAGCTGTTTTTT,CASSRQGSTGELFF
TRBD2,-,TRBJ2-1,TRBV13,15,TGTGCCAGCAGCCAAGGGCCCGGGGGGGGAAGTGAGCAGTTCTTC,CASSQGPGGGSEQFF
-,-,TRBJ2-3,TRBV6-6,16,TGTGCCAGCAGTTATTGGGGTACTTCTAGCACAGATACGCAGTATTTT,CASSYWGTSSTDTQYF
TRBD1,-,TRBJ1-1,TRBV7-9,13,TGTGCCAGCAGCACAATAGACAGGGATGAAGCTTTCTTT,CASSTIDRDEAFF
-,-,TRBJ2-2,TRBV5-6,14,TGTGCCAGCAGCTTTACAAGAAACACCGGGGAGCTGTTTTTT,CASSFTRNTGELFF
TRBD2,-,TRBJ2-5,TRBV3-1,15,TGTGCCAGCAGCCAAGGGACTAGCGGGGGAAAGACCCAGTACTTC,CASSQGTSGGKTQYF
-,-,TRBJ2-3,TRBV20-1,13,TGCAGTGCTACAGCCGGGACCACAGATACGCAGTATTTT,CSATAGTTDTQYF